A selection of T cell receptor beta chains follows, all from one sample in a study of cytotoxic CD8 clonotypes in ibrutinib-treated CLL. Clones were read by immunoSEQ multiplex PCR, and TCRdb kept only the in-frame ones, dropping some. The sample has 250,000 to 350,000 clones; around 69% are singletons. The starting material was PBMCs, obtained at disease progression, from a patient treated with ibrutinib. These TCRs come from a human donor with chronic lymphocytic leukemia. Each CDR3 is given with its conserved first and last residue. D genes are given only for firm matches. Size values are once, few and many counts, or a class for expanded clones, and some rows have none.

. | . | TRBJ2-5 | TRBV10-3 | CAISESRALQETQYF | TGTGCCATCAGTGAGTCGAGGGCACTCCAAGAGACCCAGTACTTC
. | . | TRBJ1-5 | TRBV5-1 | CASSLGTGNQPQHF | TGCGCCAGCAGCTTGGGTACGGGCAATCAGCCCCAGCATTTT
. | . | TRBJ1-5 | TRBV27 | CASRRTGNSNQPQHF | TGTGCCAGCAGACGGACGGGGAATAGCAATCAGCCCCAGCATTTT
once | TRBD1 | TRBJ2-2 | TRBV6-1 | CASNSDRGNTGELFF | TGTGCCAGCAACTCGGACAGGGGAAACACCGGGGAGCTGTTTTTT
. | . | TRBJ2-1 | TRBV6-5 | CASMGWRADNEQFF | TGTGCCAGCATGGGGTGGAGGGCGGATAATGAGCAGTTCTTC
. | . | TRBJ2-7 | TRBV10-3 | CAISLQGIYEQYF | TGTGCCATCAGTCTACAGGGAATCTACGAGCAGTACTTC
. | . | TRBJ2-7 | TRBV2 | CASMARGSSYEQYF | TGTGCCAGCATGGCCAGGGGATCGTCCTACGAGCAGTACTTC
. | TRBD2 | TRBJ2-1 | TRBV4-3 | CASSQERGGNEQFF | TGCGCCAGCAGCCAAGAACGGGGGGGCAATGAGCAGTTCTTC
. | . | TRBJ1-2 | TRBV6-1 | CASSEIRELDGYTF | TGTGCCAGCAGTGAAATAAGGGAGTTGGATGGCTACACCTTC
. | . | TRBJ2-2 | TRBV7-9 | CASSRRLDTGELFF | TGTGCCAGCAGCCGTAGACTTGACACCGGGGAGCTGTTTTTT
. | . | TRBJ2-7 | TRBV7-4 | CASSLAPTGRDYEQYF | TGTGCCAGCAGCCTTGCTCCGACAGGGAGGGACTACGAGCAGTACTTC
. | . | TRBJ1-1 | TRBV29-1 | CSAVTGNTEAFF | TGCAGCGCAGTTACAGGGAACACTGAAGCTTTCTTT
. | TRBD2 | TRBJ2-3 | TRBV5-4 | CASSSRTRSTDTQYF | TGTGCCAGCAGCTCTCGGACTAGGAGCACAGATACGCAGTATTTT
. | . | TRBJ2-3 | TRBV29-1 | CSVAESSTDTQYF | TGCAGCGTTGCCGAATCTAGCACAGATACGCAGTATTTT
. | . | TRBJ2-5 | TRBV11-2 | CASSSWTVQETQYF | TGTGCCAGCAGCTCCTGGACAGTCCAAGAGACCCAGTACTTC
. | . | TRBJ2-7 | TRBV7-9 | CASSDWDSYEQYF | TGTGCCAGCAGCGATTGGGACTCCTACGAGCAGTACTTC
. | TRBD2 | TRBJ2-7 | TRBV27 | CASRGSRGGYEQYF | TGTGCCAGCAGAGGATCCCGGGGAGGGTACGAGCAGTACTTC
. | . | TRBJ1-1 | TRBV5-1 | CASSLQGPGMNTEAFF | TGCGCCAGCAGCTTGCAGGGTCCTGGGATGAACACTGAAGCTTTCTTT
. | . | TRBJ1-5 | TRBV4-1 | CASSQTPGQNQPQHF | TGCGCCAGCAGCCAAACCCCGGGACAAAATCAGCCCCAGCATTTT
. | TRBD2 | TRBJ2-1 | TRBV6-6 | CASTPGLGVGQFF | TGTGCCAGCACCCCGGGACTAGGGGTAGGGCAGTTCTTC
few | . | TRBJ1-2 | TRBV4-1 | CASSHGRPYGYTF | TGCGCCAGCAGCCATGGGCGGCCCTATGGCTACACCTTC
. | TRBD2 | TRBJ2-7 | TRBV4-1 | CASSQDTPAGGRIYEQYF | TGCGCCAGCAGCCAAGATACGCCAGCGGGGGGTCGGATATACGAGCAGTACTTC
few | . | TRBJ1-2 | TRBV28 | CASSFRGGIYGYTF | TGTGCCAGCAGTTTCCGAGGGGGGATCTATGGCTACACCTTC
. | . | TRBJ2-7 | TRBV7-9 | CASSSWSHEQYF | TGTGCCAGCAGCTCATGGTCGCACGAGCAGTACTTC
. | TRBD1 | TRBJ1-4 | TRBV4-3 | CASSQDQGQGTEKLFF | TGCGCCAGCAGCCAAGATCAGGGACAGGGCACAGAAAAACTGTTTTTT
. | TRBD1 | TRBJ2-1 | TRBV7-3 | CASSSGTGLQVDEQFF | TGTGCCAGCAGCTCGGGGACAGGCCTTCAGGTTGATGAGCAGTTCTTC
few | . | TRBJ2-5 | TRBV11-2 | CASSSLGAPQETQYF | TGTGCCAGCAGCTCCCTCGGCGCTCCCCAAGAGACCCAGTACTTC
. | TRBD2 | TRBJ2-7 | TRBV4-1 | CASSPQILSGGEQYF | TGCGCCAGCAGCCCACAAATTCTGTCGGGGGGCGAGCAGTACTTC
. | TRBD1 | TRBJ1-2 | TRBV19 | CASSIGQAFDGYTF | TGTGCCAGTAGTATCGGACAGGCTTTTGATGGCTACACCTTC
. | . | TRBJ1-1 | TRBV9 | CASSVGAGGFTEAFF | TGTGCCAGCAGCGTAGGGGCGGGGGGCTTCACTGAAGCTTTCTTT